These T cell receptor beta chains were read from a single sample in a study of control samples from healthy donors and cancer patients. The method was immunoSEQ multiplex PCR; TCRdb's version includes in-frame clones alone and lacks a portion of them. In the table there are 150,000 to 200,000 clones, 94% of which are singletons. Material: blood. The receptors here all came from a woman aged 18-35 years in good health. The CDR3 runs from the conserved cysteine through the conserved F or W. D genes are given only for firm matches. Some rows have no size entry. The others give once, few or many, or a class for an expanded clone.

TRBJ1-4,14,TRBV7-2,-,-,TGTGCCAGCAGTTTAACGCTAGGGGGGGAAAAACTGTTTTTT,CASSLTLGGEKLFF
TRBJ2-2,14,TRBV7-2,once,-,TGTGCCAGCAGCCTCCGCGAAAACACCGGGGAGCTGTTTTTT,CASSLRENTGELFF
TRBJ2-5,16,TRBV10-1,-,TRBD2,TGCGCCAGCAGTGAGGATGTAGCGGGACTGAGTGAGACCCAGTACTTC,CASSEDVAGLSETQYF
TRBJ1-2,14,TRBV9,once,-,TGTGCCAGCAGCGTAGATTCGAACAGCTATGGCTACACCTTC,CASSVDSNSYGYTF
TRBJ1-4,15,TRBV19,-,TRBD1,TGTGCCAGTAGTCAAATCCGGGACAGTAATGAAAAACTGTTTTTT,CASSQIRDSNEKLFF
TRBJ1-1,12,TRBV7-5,-,-,TGTGCCAGAAGCTTAGCAGGAAATTGTGCTTTCTTT,CARSLAGNCAFF
TRBJ1-4,14,TRBV7-9,-,-,TGTGCCAGCAGCGCACGAAGGACCGTTGAAAAACTGTTTTTT,CASSARRTVEKLFF
TRBJ1-5,16,TRBV10-3,-,TRBD1,TGTGCCATCAGTGAGACGGGACAGGCGACCTATCAGCCCCAGCATTTT,CAISETGQATYQPQHF
TRBJ2-1,17,TRBV4-2,-,TRBD1,TGTGCCAGCAGCCAAGATCTCGACAGGGGGAACTACAATGAGCAGTTCTTC,CASSQDLDRGNYNEQFF
TRBJ1-5,13,TRBV7-2,-,-,TGTGCCAGCAGCTTAAGAAACACTCAGCCCCAGCATTTT,CASSLRNTQPQHF
TRBJ1-2,12,TRBV19,-,TRBD1,TGTGCCTCTAACAGGGGTGACTATGGCTACACCTTC,CASNRGDYGYTF
TRBJ1-2,16,TRBV7-9,few,-,TGTGCCAGCAGCCCCGAGCCGGGGGCCAGCAGATATGGCTACACCTTC,CASSPEPGASRYGYTF
TRBJ2-2,15,TRBV3-1/TRBV3-2,-,-,TGTGCCAGCCCCCCGGGACGTACGAACACCGGGGAGCTGTTTTTT,CASPPGRTNTGELFF
TRBJ1-2,15,TRBV9,-,TRBD1,TGTGCCAGCAGCGTAGAGGACAGGTGGTCTTATGGCTACACCTTC,CASSVEDRWSYGYTF
TRBJ2-1,12,TRBV12-3/TRBV12-4,-,-,TGTGCCAGCAGTTTCCGGAACAATGAGCAGTTCTTC,CASSFRNNEQFF
TRBJ2-7,13,TRBV14,-,TRBD1,TGTGCCAGCAGCCCAGACAGGGGTTCCGAGCAGTACTTC,CASSPDRGSEQYF
TRBJ1-5,15,TRBV6-2/TRBV6-3,-,-,TGTGCCAGCAGTTACCGCAGGGGAGGAAATCAGCCCCAGCATTTT,CASSYRRGGNQPQHF
TRBJ2-4,13,TRBV19,-,TRBD2,TGTGCCAGTAGTATGGTCGGGGGGAACATTCAGTACTTC,CASSMVGGNIQYF
TRBJ1-2,12,TRBV7-9,-,-,TGTGCCAGCAGCGCGCTTGACTATGGCTACACCTTC,CASSALDYGYTF
TRBJ1-2,16,TRBV5-1,-,-,TGCGCCAGCAGCCGCCCGGGACTGATCCCTTTCTATGGCTACACCTTC,CASSRPGLIPFYGYTF
TRBJ1-3,16,TRBV5-1,-,-,TGCGCCAGCAGCTTGGGGTCCCTGAACTCTGGAAACACCATATATTTT,CASSLGSLNSGNTIYF
TRBJ2-5,14,TRBV9,-,-,TGTGCCAGCAGCGTAGGTGACAGCCAAGAGACCCAGTACTTC,CASSVGDSQETQYF
TRBJ1-2,15,TRBV19,once,-,TGTGCCAGTAGTAGGGGGAGCATTGCTAACTATGGCTACACCTTC,CASSRGSIANYGYTF
TRBJ1-6,16,TRBV27,-,-,TGTGCCAGCAGTTCCCTCGGACACATTCTCAATTCACCCCTCCACTTT,CASSSLGHILNSPLHF
TRBJ2-2,15,TRBV5-1,once,-,TGCGCCAGCAGCCTTGACACGACGAACACCGGGGAGCTGTTTTTT,CASSLDTTNTGELFF
TRBJ2-2,16,TRBV28,-,-,TGTGCCAGCAGCGAACGGGACGCCGTGCTGATCGGGGAGCTGTTTTTT,CASSERDAVLIGELFF
TRBJ2-3,14,TRBV6-2/TRBV6-3,-,TRBD1,TGTGCCAGCAGCCCCGGGACAGGGGGCGGTACGCAGTATTTT,CASSPGTGGGTQYF
TRBJ1-3,15,TRBV7-9,-,-,TGTGCCAGCAGCCCCTGGGGATCCTCTGGAAACACCATATATTTT,CASSPWGSSGNTIYF
TRBJ2-3,15,TRBV19,-,-,TGTGCCAGTAGTATTTTGGGGGGGCGCACAGATACGCAGTATTTT,CASSILGGRTDTQYF
TRBJ1-6,15,TRBV19,-,TRBD1,TGTGCCAGTAGCGGTACAGGGGGCCATTATTCACCCCTCCACTTT,CASSGTGGHYSPLHF
TRBJ2-4,18,TRBV6-2/TRBV6-3,-,TRBD1,TGTGCCAGCAGTTACCGATATTCGGGACAGGTTAACCAAAACATTCAGTACTTC,CASSYRYSGQVNQNIQYF
TRBJ2-7,14,TRBV28,-,-,TGTGCCAGCAGTGTCTTAACCGGGACCCACGAGCAGTACTTC,CASSVLTGTHEQYF
TRBJ2-7,13,TRBV3-1/TRBV3-2,-,-,TGTGCCAGCAGCCAAGCCCCCATCTACGAGCAGTACTTC,CASSQAPIYEQYF
TRBJ2-3,15,TRBV5-4,-,-,TGTGCCAGCAGCTTGGGACCCTTTAGCACAGATACGCAGTATTTT,CASSLGPFSTDTQYF
TRBJ2-7,13,TRBV6-2/TRBV6-3,-,-,TGTGCCAGCAGTCGGGACCGAACCTACGAGCAGTACTTC,CASSRDRTYEQYF
TRBJ2-3,13,TRBV5-1,-,-,TGCGCCAGCAGCGGGGCGGGCACAGATACGCAGTATTTT,CASSGAGTDTQYF
TRBJ2-3,18,TRBV7-9,-,-,TGTGCCAGCAGCTTAGGAGGGCCTGTTAGCGGATACACAGATACGCAGTATTTT,CASSLGGPVSGYTDTQYF
TRBJ2-7,12,TRBV7-9,-,-,TGTGCCAGCAGCTCAAGGTCCTACGAGCAGTACTTC,CASSSRSYEQYF
TRBJ1-6,16,TRBV11-2,-,-,TGTGCCAGCAGCTTACAACCAAGAACCCTGGGTTCACCCCTCCACTTT,CASSLQPRTLGSPLHF
TRBJ1-1,12,TRBV19,-,TRBD1,TGTGCCAGTAATACAGGGGCTACTGAAGCTTTCTTT,CASNTGATEAFF